This TCR beta chain was obtained from a study of T-cell memory formation after mild COVID-19. Across the study: TCR clusters mostly belonged to single donors.

V dropped 5 bases and J dropped 9 bases, with 17 bases sitting between them. CDR1 is LGHDT and CDR2 is YNNKEL in the germline V gene (reference sequence). CDR3 length: 14 residues. Study-wide results and limits: There were some responding clones in pre-infection memory, which suggested that cross-reactive memory had joined.

This clonotype was recorded a few times. The antigen is unknown. TCRdb called the 5' RACE reads again in MiXCR, with one record for every CDR3 protein. Among 300,000 to 400,000 distinct CDR3 sequences listed, roughly 14% were seen once. Material: PBMCs or a T cell subset sorted from them (not recorded which). The receptor was derived from a man between 18 and 35 years old who had mild COVID-19 (a few samples of this study predate the infection). Cell type and time point are not known. The chain has TRBV3-1 and TRBJ2-1; maybe TRBD1 (6 bases). CDR3 sequence (DNA): TGTGCCAGCAGCGCCGGGACACACCCTACTGAGCAGTTCTTC. Its protein product is CASSAGTHPTEQFF.